The clone carrying this T cell receptor beta chain was counted a single time. Its matching antigen is unknown. Researchers ran the assay at a deep level. The data were produced by immunoSEQ multiplex PCR, yet TCRdb's version contains in-frame clones alone and is incomplete. The sample carries some 2,100,000 clones, about 93% recorded once. This CDR3 spans 15 amino acids. Germline-derived CDR1 and CDR2 are MNHEY and SMNVEV (reference sequence). The V and J ends lost 3 bases and 1 base respectively, with 13 bases between them. This entry is derived from a study of shared clonotypes between healthy human individuals. Study as a whole: Each donor's CD8 memory used one plate, CD8 naive two, each CD4 subset three. The study's findings and limits: Generation of non-shared clonotypes was less probable than generation of clonotypes shared by all four donors.

Naive CD8 cells lacked CD45RO, underwent positive selection for CCR7 and left out terminally differentiated effector memory CD45RA+ cells. The sequence derives from a man aged 18 to 30 in good health. Some clones in this sample may be carry-over from other donors' samples. V and J are TRBV27 and TRBJ2-7; D may be TRBD1 (7 bases). Sample: naive CD8+ T cells from PBMCs. CDR3 nucleotide sequence: TGTGCCAGCAGTTTCTTCGCAGGGGGGTCCTACGAGCAGTACTTC. This encodes CASSFFAGGSYEQYF.